The 12 T cell receptor beta chains reported below all come from one sample, sequenced in a study of chemoradiotherapy in HPV16-positive cancers. Here immunoSEQ multiplex PCR was the method, and the copy in TCRdb shows in-frame clones only, minus some. Here the sample spans 30,000 to 50,000 clones, around 76% being singletons. Specimen: blood, collected from a patient who underwent chemoradiotherapy. The receptor set was obtained from a human donor with HPV-associated anogenital cancer.

The gene calls are TRBV5-4 and TRBJ1-2, with D uncertain. V was shortened by 6 bases and J by 3 bases, with 15 bases between the two germline ends. Germline lookup yields CDR1 SGHNT and CDR2 YYREEE (reference sequence). The CDR3 runs 14 residues. CDR3 loop: CASIPSGVDYGYTF. The CDR3 DNA reads as TGTGCCAGCATCCCAAGCGGGGTTGACTATGGCTACACCTTC.

The chain uses TRBV4-1 and TRBJ1-3; D perhaps matches TRBD1 (5 bases). With 3 bases removed from V and 6 bases from J, the gap between germline ends came to 18 bases. The CDR3 covers 16 residues. The germline CDR1 and CDR2 sequences are MGHRA and YSYEKL. This CDR3 is CASSHFSGTDKNTIYF. The CDR3 DNA reads as TGCGCCAGCAGCCACTTCTCCGGGACGGATAAAAACACCATATATTTT.

A few counts support this clone. V usage is TRBV11-2 and J usage is TRBJ1-5; 7 nucleotides align to TRBD1. Trimming at V came to 5 bases and at J to 0 bases, leaving 10 bases not matched to a gene. Looked up from germline, CDR1 is SGHAT and CDR2 is FQNNGV. CDR3 length equals 17 residues. CDR3 coding DNA: TGTGCCAGCAGCAACGACAGGGAAGACGTTAGCAATCAGCCCCAGCATTTT. Its protein is CASSNDREDVSNQPQHF.

The chain combines TRBV27 with TRBJ2-6; D not certain. The CDR3 runs 13 residues. Germline V gene lookup returns CDR1 MNHEY and CDR2 SMNVEV (reference sequence). V lost 8 bases, J lost 4 bases, and 9 bases lay in between. The CDR3 region has the DNA TGTGCCAGCCAAACGGGCGGGGCCAACGTCCTGACTTTC. Translating it yields CASQTGGANVLTF.

The chain is built from TRBV2 and TRBJ2-7, with 12 nucleotides matching TRBD1. This CDR3 comprises 14 residues. Germline CDR1 and CDR2: SNHLY and FYNNEI. J was trimmed by 4 bases and V by 7 bases; bases with no gene match: 5. CDR3 DNA sequence: TGTGCCAGCATTTGGGGACAGGGGGCTTACGAGCAGTACTTC. Encoded protein: CASIWGQGAYEQYF. Full variable domain (missing parts from reference TRBV2 and TRBJ2-7): EPEVTQTPSHQVTQMGQEVILRCVPISNHLYFYWYRQILGQKVEFLVSFYNNEISEKSEIFDDQFSVERPDGSNFTLKIRSTKLEDSAMYFCASIWGQGAYEQYFGPGTRLTVT.

This rearrangement joins TRBV14 to TRBJ2-7, with a weak D call TRBD2 (5 bases). The germline CDR1 and CDR2 sequences are SGHDN and FVKESK. The CDR3 is 14 residues long. V gave up 5 bases and J gave up 2 bases, with 13 bases separating them. CDR3 region: CASSSLGNPYEQYF. The DNA of the CDR3 is TGTGCCAGCAGCTCACTAGGGAACCCCTACGAGCAGTACTTC.

V is TRBV7-9 and J is TRBJ2-7, with D possibly TRBD1 on 5 matching bases. CDR3 size: 13 residues. Germline values: CDR1 SEHNR, CDR2 FQNEAQ (reference sequence). V was clipped by 1 base and J by 5 bases, with 9 bases between them. In DNA, the CDR3 is TGTGCCAGCAGCTTAGAAGAAGGGGACGAGCAGTACTTC. Translated, it gives CASSLEEGDEQYF.

The chain couples TRBV4-3 to TRBJ2-7, with TRBD1 matching 11 bases. The CDR3 has 17 amino acids. The germline V gene encodes CDR1 LGHNA and CDR2 YSLEER. The V gene end was trimmed by 4 bases and the J gene end by 0 bases; junction bases not matched to a gene: 8. In nucleotides, the CDR3 is TGCGCCAGCAGCCGGGGGACAGGGGGTCTAAGCTCCTACGAGCAGTACTTC. It translates to CASSRGTGGLSSYEQYF.

This clone has just one count. The genes are TRBV7-9 and TRBJ2-2; D unclear. The CDR3 extends over 14 amino acids. CDR1 is SEHNR and CDR2 is FQNEAQ in the germline V gene (reference sequence). Trimming stripped 6 bases from V and 4 bases from J, with 12 bases between. CDR3 sequence: CASSDQLGTGELFF. The DNA for the CDR3 is TGTGCCAGCAGTGATCAGTTAGGCACCGGGGAGCTGTTTTTT.

The genes are TRBV7-9 and TRBJ1-2; D might be TRBD1 (5 bases). V was cut by 1 base and J by 4 bases, with 7 bases left in between. The CDR3 has 13 amino acids. Germline assignment: CDR1 SEHNR and CDR2 FQNEAQ (reference sequence). CDR3 nucleotide sequence: TGTGCCAGCAGCTTAGGGGGGACCTATGGCTACACCTTC. It codes for CASSLGGTYGYTF.

The V call is TRBV15, the J call TRBJ2-7, with 7 bases that match TRBD1. Germline CDR1 and CDR2: LNHNV and YYDKDF (reference sequence). The CDR3 length is 14 residues. V lost 3 bases to trimming and J lost 6 bases; unmatched junction nucleotides: 8. CDR3 sequence: CATSRPGTDSEQYF. The CDR3 DNA follows: TGTGCCACCAGCAGGCCCGGGACAGACAGCGAGCAGTACTTC.

The chain joins TRBV9 to TRBJ1-1; 8 positions match TRBD1. Germline CDR1 and CDR2: SGDLS and YYNGEE. V gave up 0 bases and J gave up 6 bases; unmatched junction bases: 13. The length of the CDR3 is 17 residues. The CDR3 protein is CASSVGGLVGTGAEAFF. The CDR3 coding sequence is TGTGCCAGCAGCGTAGGGGGACTTGTTGGGACAGGAGCTGAAGCTTTCTTT.